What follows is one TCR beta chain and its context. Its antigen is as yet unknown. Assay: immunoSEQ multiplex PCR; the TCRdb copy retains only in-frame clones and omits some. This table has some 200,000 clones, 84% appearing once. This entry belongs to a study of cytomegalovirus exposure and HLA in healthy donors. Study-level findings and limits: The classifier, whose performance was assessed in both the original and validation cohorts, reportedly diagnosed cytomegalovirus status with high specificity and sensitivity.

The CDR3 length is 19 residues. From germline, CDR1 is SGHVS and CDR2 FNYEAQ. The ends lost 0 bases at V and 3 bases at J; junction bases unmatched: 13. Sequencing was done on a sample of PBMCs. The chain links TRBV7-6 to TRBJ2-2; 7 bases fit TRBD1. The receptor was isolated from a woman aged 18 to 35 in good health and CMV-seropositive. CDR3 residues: CASSLANYRGRADTGELFF. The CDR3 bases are TGTGCCAGCAGCTTAGCTAATTACAGGGGACGGGCGGACACCGGGGAGCTGTTTTTT.